What follows are 6 T cell receptor beta chains derived from one specimen sequenced in a study of cytomegalovirus exposure and HLA in healthy donors. A multiplex PCR was run with 60 Vbeta primers and 13 Jbeta primers. Profiled with immunoSEQ multiplex PCR; TCRdb holds only in-frame clones, not every one. The profile covers about 160,000 clones, with approximately 81% appearing a single time and less than 3% taken by the ten largest. The sequencing sample was made of PBMCs. The receptors come from a female donor in good health and CMV-seronegative.

The chain is built from TRBV28 and TRBJ1-2; perhaps TRBD1 as D (6 bases). The CDR3 spans 14 residues. V dropped 2 bases and J dropped 7 bases, with 14 bases sitting between them. From germline, CDR1 is MDHEN and CDR2 SYDVKM. For the CDR3, the DNA is TGTGCCAGCAGTTTAACTGGGGGCCTAAGTGGCTACACCTTC. This sequence encodes CASSLTGGLSGYTF.

V and J are TRBV5-6 and TRBJ2-1, with a possible D match to TRBD2 (7 bases). This CDR3 region has 15 residues. Trimming removed 7 bases at V and 0 bases at J, with 14 bases between. Germline V gives CDR1 SGHDT, CDR2 YYEEEE. CDR3 sequence: CASGGAGHSYNEQFF. The CDR3 nucleotides are TGTGCCAGCGGGGGGGCGGGGCACTCCTACAATGAGCAGTTCTTC.

This clone appeared a single time. CDR3 in amino acids: CASSLAGTFAHEQYF. CDR3 DNA: TGTGCCAGCAGCTTAGCCGGGACATTCGCCCACGAGCAGTACTTC. The rearrangement joins TRBV11-2 to TRBJ2-7; TRBD1 is a possible D gene (6 bases). Germline V gives CDR1 SGHAT, CDR2 FQNNGV. CDR3 size: 15 residues. The V and J ends lost 1 base and 5 bases respectively, with 15 bases between them. Using reference TRBV11-2 and TRBJ2-7 for the parts outside the CDR3, the full variable domain is EAGVAQSPRYKIIEKRQSVAFWCNPISGHATLYWYQQILGQGPKLLIQFQNNGVVDDSQLPKDRFSAERLKGVDSTLKIQPAKLEDSAVYLCASSLAGTFAHEQYFGPGTRLTVT.

V and J are TRBV4-3 and TRBJ2-1; 9 bases match TRBD1. V trimming: 0 bases; J trimming: 8 bases; junction bases outside the gene matches: 8. There are 16 residues in the CDR3. Germline V gene data show CDR1 as LGHNA and CDR2 as YSLEER. The CDR3 protein is CASSQDGGQGYDEQFF. CDR3 bases: TGCGCCAGCAGCCAAGATGGGGGACAGGGATACGATGAGCAGTTCTTC.

This rearrangement joins TRBV30 to TRBJ1-1, with a possible D match to TRBD1 (6 bases). This CDR3 contains 13 residues. Germline V gene sequence: CDR1 GTSNPN, CDR2 SVGIG (reference sequence). V gave up 2 bases and J gave up 5 bases, with 12 bases separating them. CDR3 sequence reads: CAWSLVRGTEAFF. CDR3 DNA: TGTGCCTGGAGTTTGGTGAGGGGGACTGAAGCTTTCTTT.

Concerning this clone itself: This same CDR3 is encoded by further DNA sequences in the sample. The chain combines TRBV7-9 with TRBJ2-5; 9 nucleotides match TRBD2. The CDR3 is 15 amino acids. The germline V gene encodes CDR1 SEHNR and CDR2 FQNEAQ (reference sequence). Trimming took 0 bases from V and 2 from J; bases not matched to a gene: 1. Here the CDR3 DNA reads TGTGCCAGCAGCTTAGCTGCGGGGGGGCAAGAGACCCAGTACTTC. Translation gives CASSLAAGGQETQYF.